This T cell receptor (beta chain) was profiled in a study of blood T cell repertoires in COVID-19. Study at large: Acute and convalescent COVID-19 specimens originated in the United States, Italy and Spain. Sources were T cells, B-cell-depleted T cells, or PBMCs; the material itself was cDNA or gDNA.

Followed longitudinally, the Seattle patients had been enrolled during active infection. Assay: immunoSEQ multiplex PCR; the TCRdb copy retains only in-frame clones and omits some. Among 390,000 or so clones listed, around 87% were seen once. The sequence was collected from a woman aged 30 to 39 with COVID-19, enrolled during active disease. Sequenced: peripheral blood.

CDR3 residues: CAWSVGTGVSTGANVLTF. For the CDR3, the DNA is TGTGCCTGGAGTGTAGGGACAGGGGTTTCCACTGGGGCCAACGTCCTGACTTTC. The V gene is TRBV30, the J gene TRBJ2-6, with 10 positions matching TRBD1. Germline loops: CDR1 GTSNPN, CDR2 SVGIG (reference sequence). The CDR3 has 18 residues. The junction had 7 bases not matched to a gene; V was cut back by 0 bases and J by 2 bases.